This T cell receptor beta chain was identified during a study of identical twins. The CDR3 runs to 13 residues. V trimming: 10 bases; J trimming: 7 bases; junction bases outside the gene matches: 7. CDR1 and CDR2 from the germline V gene are MNHNS and SASEGT. This clonotype showed up just a few times. What it recognizes is unknown. Study observations and caveats: Recombination models fit unrelated individuals' TCR alpha sharing but underestimated twins'.

MiXCR was run by TCRdb on the 5' RACE reads, yielding one entry per CDR3 protein. The sample holds some 690,000 distinct CDR3 sequences; 21% are singletons and the top ten take roughly 4%. These data also formed part of another study, on T cells expressing NK-cell markers. According to that study: In about six donors, dominant NKG2C+ clonotypes were roughly 1.0-8% of CD8+ T cells. Whether expanded NKG2C+ T cell clones recognized HCMV stayed uncertain.

The receptor was derived from a woman aged 18-29 years in good health. The chain has TRBV6-1 and TRBJ2-1; TRBD1 aligns across 10 bases. The sample comprised PBMCs. The CDR3 bases are TGTGCCACCGGGACAGGGGTTTTGAATGAGCAGTTCTTC. Translating it yields CATGTGVLNEQFF.